This is a list of T cell receptor beta chains from one sample in a study of blood T cell repertoires in COVID-19. Profiled with immunoSEQ multiplex PCR; TCRdb holds only in-frame clones, not every one. The sample includes 360,000 or so clones, 85% to 90% of them seen just once. Material for sequencing was PBMCs or T cells enriched from blood (not recorded which). The source is a woman aged 25-40 years who had been exposed to COVID-19. The CDR3 runs from the conserved cysteine through the conserved F or W. A D gene is named only where the DNA matches it firmly. Some rows mark clone size as missing; the rest say once, few, many or name a class of expanded clone.

CDR3aa: CASSLLAGGTDTQYF
CDR3nt: TGTGCCAGCTCACTACTAGCCGGGGGCACAGATACGCAGTATTTT
d_gene: .
abundance: once
v_gene: TRBV18
len: 15
j_gene: TRBJ2-3

CDR3aa: CATGQDTDTQYF
CDR3nt: TGTGCCACGGGACAGGATACAGATACGCAGTATTTT
d_gene: TRBD1
abundance: .
v_gene: TRBV10-3
len: 12
j_gene: TRBJ2-3

CDR3aa: CASSVGGLNTGELFF
CDR3nt: TGTGCCAGCAGCGTAGGGGGGCTGAACACCGGGGAGCTGTTTTTT
d_gene: .
abundance: .
v_gene: TRBV9
len: 15
j_gene: TRBJ2-2

CDR3aa: CATGDRGRNYGYTF
CDR3nt: TGTGCCACCGGGGACAGGGGGCGCAACTATGGCTACACCTTC
d_gene: TRBD1
abundance: .
v_gene: TRBV24-1
len: 14
j_gene: TRBJ1-2

CDR3aa: CASRERQGVGGYTF
CDR3nt: TGTGCCAGCAGGGAGAGACAGGGGGTCGGTGGCTACACCTTC
d_gene: TRBD1
abundance: once
v_gene: TRBV2
len: 14
j_gene: TRBJ1-2

CDR3aa: CASSPQGSANEKLFF
CDR3nt: TGTGCCAGCTCACCTCAGGGATCGGCTAATGAAAAACTGTTTTTT
d_gene: .
abundance: .
v_gene: TRBV18
len: 15
j_gene: TRBJ1-4

CDR3aa: CASSQDLKHKNIQYF
CDR3nt: TGTGCCAGCAGCCAAGATTTGAAACACAAAAACATTCAGTACTTC
d_gene: .
abundance: .
v_gene: TRBV3-1/TRBV3-2
len: 15
j_gene: TRBJ2-4

CDR3aa: CATSPKTGSSYEQYF
CDR3nt: TGTGCCACCAGTCCCAAGACAGGGAGCTCCTACGAGCAGTACTTC
d_gene: TRBD1
abundance: .
v_gene: TRBV24-1
len: 15
j_gene: TRBJ2-7

CDR3aa: CASSGQGMGTEAFF
CDR3nt: TGTGCCAGCAGCGGACAGGGTATGGGCACTGAAGCTTTCTTT
d_gene: TRBD1
abundance: .
v_gene: TRBV7-3
len: 14
j_gene: TRBJ1-1

CDR3aa: CASSVKDRGAGGYGYTF
CDR3nt: TGTGCCAGCAGCGTTAAGGACAGGGGAGCCGGGGGGTATGGCTACACCTTC
d_gene: TRBD1
abundance: .
v_gene: TRBV9
len: 17
j_gene: TRBJ1-2

CDR3aa: CASSHNPLTGKTYEQYF
CDR3nt: TGTGCCAGCAGCCATAACCCCTTGACAGGAAAAACCTACGAGCAGTACTTC
d_gene: .
abundance: once
v_gene: TRBV3-1/TRBV3-2
len: 17
j_gene: TRBJ2-7

CDR3aa: CSAGEIGQQPQHF
CDR3nt: TGCAGCGCCGGAGAAATAGGACAACAGCCCCAGCATTTT
d_gene: .
abundance: .
v_gene: TRBV29-1
len: 13
j_gene: TRBJ1-5

CDR3aa: CASSQRNLAGTEQYF
CDR3nt: TGTGCCAGCAGCCAAAGGAACCTAGCGGGAACCGAGCAGTACTTC
d_gene: TRBD2
abundance: .
v_gene: TRBV4-2
len: 15
j_gene: TRBJ2-7

CDR3aa: CASSLEGRSSYEQYF
CDR3nt: TGTGCCAGCAGCTTAGAGGGGAGGAGTAGCTACGAGCAGTACTTC
d_gene: .
abundance: few
v_gene: TRBV13
len: 15
j_gene: TRBJ2-7

CDR3aa: CASRREGHGISGANVLTF
CDR3nt: TGTGCCAGCAGGCGAGAGGGACACGGCATCTCTGGGGCCAACGTCCTGACTTTC
d_gene: .
abundance: .
v_gene: TRBV6-6
len: 18
j_gene: TRBJ2-6

CDR3aa: CASSQTGNYEQYF
CDR3nt: TGTGCCAGTAGCCAGACAGGGAACTACGAGCAGTACTTC
d_gene: TRBD1
abundance: .
v_gene: TRBV19
len: 13
j_gene: TRBJ2-7

CDR3aa: CASSNPQVLEQFF
CDR3nt: TGTGCCAGCAGCAACCCACAGGTCTTGGAGCAGTTCTTC
d_gene: .
abundance: .
v_gene: TRBV6-6
len: 13
j_gene: TRBJ2-1

CDR3aa: CASSSIRTGAGNTGELFF
CDR3nt: TGTGCCAGCAGCTCAATTCGAACTGGAGCGGGAAACACCGGGGAGCTGTTTTTT
d_gene: TRBD2
abundance: few
v_gene: TRBV7-3
len: 18
j_gene: TRBJ2-2

CDR3aa: CASSSGGNNYGYTF
CDR3nt: TGTGCCAGCAGTTCCGGGGGGAATAACTATGGCTACACCTTC
d_gene: .
abundance: .
v_gene: TRBV28
len: 14
j_gene: TRBJ1-2

CDR3aa: CASSFRGEAGVPSYEQYF
CDR3nt: TGTGCCAGCAGTTTCAGGGGTGAAGCGGGAGTCCCCTCCTACGAGCAGTACTTC
d_gene: TRBD2
abundance: .
v_gene: TRBV27
len: 18
j_gene: TRBJ2-7

CDR3aa: CASSPRTGRGYEQYF
CDR3nt: TGTGCCAGCAGTCCAAGGACAGGGAGAGGCTACGAGCAGTACTTC
d_gene: TRBD1
abundance: .
v_gene: TRBV28
len: 15
j_gene: TRBJ2-7

CDR3aa: CSVEKRGFSYEQYF
CDR3nt: TGCAGCGTTGAGAAAAGGGGGTTCTCCTACGAGCAGTACTTC
d_gene: .
abundance: .
v_gene: TRBV29-1
len: 14
j_gene: TRBJ2-7

CDR3aa: CASSLPWEGYGYTF
CDR3nt: TGTGCCAGCAGTTTACCCTGGGAGGGCTATGGCTACACCTTC
d_gene: .
abundance: .
v_gene: TRBV28
len: 14
j_gene: TRBJ1-2

CDR3aa: CASSLGLGSHNEQFF
CDR3nt: TGTGCCAGCAGTTTAGGACTAGGGTCACACAATGAGCAGTTCTTC
d_gene: TRBD2
abundance: .
v_gene: TRBV28
len: 15
j_gene: TRBJ2-1

CDR3aa: CASRSAGLGQETQYF
CDR3nt: TGTGCCAGCAGATCAGCGGGGCTAGGGCAAGAGACCCAGTACTTC
d_gene: TRBD2
abundance: .
v_gene: TRBV27
len: 15
j_gene: TRBJ2-5

CDR3aa: CASSFRSGSAKETQYF
CDR3nt: TGCGCCAGCAGCTTTAGGAGCGGGAGTGCCAAAGAGACCCAGTACTTC
d_gene: TRBD2
abundance: .
v_gene: TRBV5-1
len: 16
j_gene: TRBJ2-5

CDR3aa: CASSSGTSGTYEQYF
CDR3nt: TGTGCCAGCAGCTCCGGGACTAGCGGGACCTACGAGCAGTACTTC
d_gene: TRBD2
abundance: few
v_gene: TRBV7-9
len: 15
j_gene: TRBJ2-7

CDR3aa: CASSFLRDSSGYTF
CDR3nt: TGTGCCAGCAGCTTTCTCCGGGACAGTAGCGGCTACACCTTC
d_gene: TRBD1
abundance: .
v_gene: TRBV11-3
len: 14
j_gene: TRBJ1-2

CDR3aa: CASSSGQSDAGYTF
CDR3nt: TGTGCCAGCAGCTCCGGACAGTCAGATGCTGGCTACACCTTC
d_gene: .
abundance: .
v_gene: TRBV7-9
len: 14
j_gene: TRBJ1-2

CDR3aa: CATLGGARGKLFF
CDR3nt: TGTGCCACCCTGGGGGGGGCCCGGGGAAAACTGTTTTTT
d_gene: .
abundance: once
v_gene: TRBV12-3/TRBV12-4
len: 13
j_gene: TRBJ1-4

CDR3aa: CASSHRTGSSYEQYF
CDR3nt: TGTGCCAGCAGCCACCGGACAGGGTCCTCCTACGAGCAGTACTTC
d_gene: TRBD1
abundance: .
v_gene: TRBV14
len: 15
j_gene: TRBJ2-7

CDR3aa: CASSPIGGRETQYF
CDR3nt: TGTGCCAGCAGCCCAATCGGGGGAAGGGAGACCCAGTACTTC
d_gene: .
abundance: .
v_gene: TRBV9
len: 14
j_gene: TRBJ2-5

CDR3aa: CASGSGGLGSGANVLTF
CDR3nt: TGTGCTAGTGGTTCAGGGGGGCTGGGCTCTGGGGCCAACGTCCTGACTTTC
d_gene: .
abundance: .
v_gene: TRBV12-5
len: 17
j_gene: TRBJ2-6

CDR3aa: CASSYSRASGSSEQYF
CDR3nt: TGTGCCAGCAGTTACTCGAGGGCTAGCGGGAGCAGCGAGCAGTACTTC
d_gene: TRBD2
abundance: .
v_gene: TRBV6-5
len: 16
j_gene: TRBJ2-7

CDR3aa: CASSLNGRGQGLYEQYF
CDR3nt: TGTGCCAGCAGCTTGAACGGGAGGGGACAGGGGTTATACGAGCAGTACTTC
d_gene: TRBD1
abundance: .
v_gene: TRBV11-2
len: 17
j_gene: TRBJ2-7

CDR3aa: CASNSDSNTGELFF
CDR3nt: TGTGCCAGCAATAGCGATTCGAACACCGGGGAGCTGTTTTTT
d_gene: .
abundance: .
v_gene: TRBV6-5
len: 14
j_gene: TRBJ2-2

CDR3aa: CASSPLATEQFF
CDR3nt: TGTGCCAGCAGTCCACTAGCTACTGAGCAGTTCTTC
d_gene: .
abundance: .
v_gene: TRBV21-1
len: 12
j_gene: TRBJ2-1

CDR3aa: CASTSGTFYNEQFF
CDR3nt: TGCGCCAGCACCTCCGGGACTTTTTACAATGAGCAGTTCTTC
d_gene: .
abundance: .
v_gene: TRBV10-2
len: 14
j_gene: TRBJ2-1

CDR3aa: CASSLAGNYGYTF
CDR3nt: TGTGCCAGCAGCTTAGCAGGGAACTATGGCTACACCTTC
d_gene: .
abundance: .
v_gene: TRBV11-2
len: 13
j_gene: TRBJ1-2

CDR3aa: CASTPADRALTGELFF
CDR3nt: TGTGCCAGCACTCCCGCCGACAGGGCCCTGACCGGGGAGCTGTTTTTT
d_gene: TRBD1
abundance: few
v_gene: TRBV25-1
len: 16
j_gene: TRBJ2-2

CDR3aa: CASSSARGVNTEAFF
CDR3nt: TGCGCCAGCAGCTCCGCCCGGGGAGTGAACACTGAAGCTTTCTTT
d_gene: .
abundance: .
v_gene: TRBV5-1
len: 15
j_gene: TRBJ1-1

CDR3aa: CASSGGQYSNQPQHF
CDR3nt: TGTGCCAGCAGTGGGGGACAGTATAGCAATCAGCCCCAGCATTTT
d_gene: TRBD1
abundance: .
v_gene: TRBV2
len: 15
j_gene: TRBJ1-5

CDR3aa: CASQLLWGAETQYF
CDR3nt: TGTGCCAGCCAGCTACTATGGGGCGCAGAGACCCAGTACTTC
d_gene: .
abundance: .
v_gene: TRBV11-2
len: 14
j_gene: TRBJ2-5

CDR3aa: CASRNQGGSNEQFF
CDR3nt: TGTGCCAGCAGAAATCAAGGAGGGAGCAATGAGCAGTTCTTC
d_gene: .
abundance: .
v_gene: TRBV7-3
len: 14
j_gene: TRBJ2-1

CDR3aa: CASSTKGTEGEAFF
CDR3nt: TGTGCCAGCTCAACCAAAGGGACAGAAGGTGAAGCTTTCTTT
d_gene: TRBD1
abundance: .
v_gene: TRBV18
len: 14
j_gene: TRBJ1-1

CDR3aa: CASNSQQGKTQYF
CDR3nt: TGTGCCAGCAACTCCCAACAGGGGAAGACCCAGTACTTC
d_gene: TRBD1
abundance: .
v_gene: TRBV7-9
len: 13
j_gene: TRBJ2-5

CDR3aa: CATSRRTTSGSFYNEQFF
CDR3nt: TGTGCCACCAGCAGGCGTACGACTAGCGGGAGTTTCTACAATGAGCAGTTCTTC
d_gene: TRBD2
abundance: .
v_gene: TRBV15
len: 18
j_gene: TRBJ2-1

CDR3aa: CASSPENDRVNSYQETQYF
CDR3nt: TGTGCCAGCAGCCCAGAAAATGACAGGGTAAACTCCTACCAAGAGACCCAGTACTTC
d_gene: TRBD1
abundance: .
v_gene: TRBV7-9
len: 19
j_gene: TRBJ2-5

CDR3aa: CAIRDVRGGEQYF
CDR3nt: TGTGCCATCAGGGACGTTAGGGGTGGGGAGCAGTACTTC
d_gene: .
abundance: .
v_gene: TRBV10-3
len: 13
j_gene: TRBJ2-7

CDR3aa: CASSLLQATNEKLFF
CDR3nt: TGTGCCAGTAGTTTACTCCAGGCAACTAATGAAAAACTGTTTTTT
d_gene: .
abundance: .
v_gene: TRBV19
len: 15
j_gene: TRBJ1-4

CDR3aa: CASSRPKTSEGGSQYF
CDR3nt: TGTGCCAGCTCAAGACCCAAGACTAGCGAAGGGGGTTCGCAGTATTTT
d_gene: TRBD2
abundance: .
v_gene: TRBV18
len: 16
j_gene: TRBJ2-3

CDR3aa: CASSFLPTGATEAFF
CDR3nt: TGTGCCAGCAGTTTTTTGCCTACAGGGGCCACTGAAGCTTTCTTT
d_gene: TRBD1
abundance: .
v_gene: TRBV28
len: 15
j_gene: TRBJ1-1

CDR3aa: CATSRELRVDEKLFF
CDR3nt: TGTGCCACCAGCAGGGAGTTGAGGGTTGATGAAAAACTGTTTTTT
d_gene: .
abundance: .
v_gene: TRBV15
len: 15
j_gene: TRBJ1-4

CDR3aa: CASSRRLAAVENTGELFF
CDR3nt: TGTGCCAGCAGTCGTAGACTAGCGGCAGTGGAAAACACCGGGGAGCTGTTTTTT
d_gene: TRBD2
abundance: once
v_gene: TRBV19
len: 18
j_gene: TRBJ2-2

CDR3aa: CASSPQDWDNEQFF
CDR3nt: TGTGCCAGCTCACCACAGGACTGGGACAATGAGCAGTTCTTC
d_gene: .
abundance: .
v_gene: TRBV18
len: 14
j_gene: TRBJ2-1

CDR3aa: CASSEGWGQTHYEQYF
CDR3nt: TGTGCCAGCAGTGAAGGGTGGGGACAAACCCACTACGAGCAGTACTTC
d_gene: .
abundance: .
v_gene: TRBV6-1
len: 16
j_gene: TRBJ2-7

CDR3aa: CASSPPRAGGSEQYF
CDR3nt: TGTGCCAGCAGCCCACCGCGGGCTGGCGGGAGCGAGCAGTACTTC
d_gene: TRBD2
abundance: .
v_gene: TRBV9
len: 15
j_gene: TRBJ2-7